This T cell receptor (beta chain) is from a study of early T cells in non-severe SARS-CoV-2 infection. MiXCR was run by TCRdb on the 5' RACE reads, yielding one entry per CDR3 protein. The sample holds some 82,000 distinct CDR3 sequences, 5.5% to 7.5% seen once. The CDR3 is 13 residues long. CDR1 SNHLY and CDR2 FYNNEI come from the germline V gene. J was trimmed by 4 bases and V by 6 bases; bases with no gene match: 4. Sequences were obtained from whole blood. The chain employs TRBV2 and TRBJ1-2; 8 bases align to TRBD1. This receptor was taken from an adult who was a healthcare worker with PCR-confirmed SARS-CoV-2 infection or an uninfected control (not recorded which). CDR3 sequence reads: CASRVGQGYGYTF. For the CDR3, the DNA is TGTGCCAGCAGGGTAGGACAGGGCTATGGCTACACCTTC.